Reported below is one TCR beta chain. These data come from a study of blood T cell repertoires in COVID-19. Study summary: Some COVID-19 samples were acute and others convalescent; all came from the United States, Italy and Spain.

The participants were between roughly 18 and 90 years old and came from some 23 US areas. Source study methods: Quantification of nucleated cells was approximated via reference gene primer amplification. Produced via immunoSEQ multiplex PCR; TCRdb's table is partial and in-frame only. V and J calls plus clone size are reproduced from that table; the DNA served to infer D and trimming. The table lists 450,000 to 500,000 clones, approximately 90% of them singletons. This clonotype originated in a woman aged 18-29 years who had recovered from COVID-19. Sequenced: PBMCs or T cells enriched from blood (not recorded which).

This CDR3 reads CASSDGHPDYEQYF. In nucleotides, the CDR3 is TGTGCCAGCAGTGACGGACACCCGGACTACGAGCAGTACTTC. V usage is TRBV6-1 and J usage is TRBJ2-7; the D gene is possibly TRBD1 (5 bases). V was shortened by 3 bases and J by 3 bases, with 12 bases between the two germline ends. CDR1 is MNHNS and CDR2 is SASEGT in the germline V gene. This CDR3 comprises 14 residues.